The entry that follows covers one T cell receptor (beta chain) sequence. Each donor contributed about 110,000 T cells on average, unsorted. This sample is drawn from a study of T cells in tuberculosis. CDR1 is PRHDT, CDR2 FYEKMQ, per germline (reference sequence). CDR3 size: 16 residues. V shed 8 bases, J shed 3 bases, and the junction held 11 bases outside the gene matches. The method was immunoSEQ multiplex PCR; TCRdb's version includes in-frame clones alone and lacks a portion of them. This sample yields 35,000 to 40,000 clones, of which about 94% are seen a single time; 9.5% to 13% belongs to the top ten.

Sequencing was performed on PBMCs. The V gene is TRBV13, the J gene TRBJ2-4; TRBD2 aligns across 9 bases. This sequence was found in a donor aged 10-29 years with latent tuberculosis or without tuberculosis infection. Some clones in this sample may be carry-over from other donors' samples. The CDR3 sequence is CASCKRGDGSKNIQYF. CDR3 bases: TGTGCCAGCTGTAAGCGGGGGGACGGGAGCAAAAACATTCAGTACTTC.